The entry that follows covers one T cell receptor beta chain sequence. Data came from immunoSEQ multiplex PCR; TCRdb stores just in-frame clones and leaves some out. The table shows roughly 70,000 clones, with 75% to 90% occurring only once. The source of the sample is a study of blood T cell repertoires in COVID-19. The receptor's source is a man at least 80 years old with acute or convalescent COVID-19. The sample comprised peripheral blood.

CDR3 in DNA: TGTGCCAGTAGTCAGGGGCCGAATCAGCCCCAGCATTTT. Translation gives CASSQGPNQPQHF. This chain connects TRBV19 to TRBJ1-5; possibly TRBD1 for D (6 bases). The ends were cut back, 5 bases at V and 4 bases at J, with 9 bases in the middle. Looked up from germline, CDR1 is LNHDA and CDR2 is SQIVND (reference sequence). This CDR3 is built from 13 residues.